Listed below are T cell receptor beta chains from one sample, sequenced in a study of blood T cell repertoires in COVID-19. Repertoires were generated with immunoSEQ multiplex PCR, while TCRdb's copy carries only in-frame clones and drops some. Counted here are 55,000 to 80,000 clones, roughly 82% occurring once; the ten biggest clones make up 15% to 20%. The source material was peripheral blood. These receptors were collected from a man at least 80 years old with active COVID-19. CDR3s include the opening cysteine and the closing phenylalanine or tryptophan. A D gene is named only where the DNA matches it firmly. Clone size is shown for a subset of rows, as once, few, many or a class of expanded clone.

d_gene: TRBD2; abundance: .; j_gene: TRBJ2-7; v_gene: TRBV14; CDR3aa: CASSPPGAGGVEQYF; CDR3nt: TGTGCCAGCAGCCCTCCGGGCGCGGGGGGGGTCGAGCAGTACTTC
d_gene: .; abundance: .; j_gene: TRBJ1-1; v_gene: TRBV6-5; CDR3aa: CASSYSLGEGTEAFF; CDR3nt: TGTGCCAGCAGTTACTCGTTAGGGGAAGGCACTGAAGCTTTCTTT
d_gene: .; abundance: .; j_gene: TRBJ1-4; v_gene: TRBV18; CDR3aa: CASSPGLNEKLFF; CDR3nt: TGTGCCAGCTCACCGGGACTTAATGAAAAACTGTTTTTT
d_gene: .; abundance: .; j_gene: TRBJ1-5; v_gene: TRBV12-5; CDR3aa: CASGGQIGRYSNQPQHF; CDR3nt: TGTGCTAGTGGTGGACAGATCGGAAGGTATAGCAATCAGCCCCAGCATTTT
d_gene: .; abundance: .; j_gene: TRBJ1-2; v_gene: TRBV6-1; CDR3aa: CASSEPSGRGRRYTF; CDR3nt: TGTGCCAGCAGTGAACCGAGCGGCAGGGGCAGGCGCTACACCTTC
d_gene: TRBD1; abundance: .; j_gene: TRBJ1-1; v_gene: TRBV4-1; CDR3aa: CASSQPTGIAEAFF; CDR3nt: TGCGCCAGCAGCCAACCGACAGGGATCGCTGAAGCTTTCTTT
d_gene: .; abundance: .; j_gene: TRBJ1-1; v_gene: TRBV19; CDR3aa: CASSLEVNTEAFF; CDR3nt: TGTGCCAGTAGTTTGGAGGTAAACACTGAAGCTTTCTTT
d_gene: .; abundance: .; j_gene: TRBJ1-1; v_gene: TRBV5-1; CDR3aa: CASSTGPDTEAFF; CDR3nt: TGCGCCAGCAGCACGGGTCCTGACACTGAAGCTTTCTTT
d_gene: .; abundance: .; j_gene: TRBJ1-5; v_gene: TRBV3-1/TRBV3-2; CDR3aa: CASSQRGNQPQHF; CDR3nt: TGTGCCAGCAGCCAAAGGGGGAATCAGCCCCAGCATTTT
d_gene: TRBD2; abundance: .; j_gene: TRBJ2-3; v_gene: TRBV29-1; CDR3aa: CSVDILAATDTQYF; CDR3nt: TGCAGCGTTGACATACTAGCGGCAACAGATACGCAGTATTTT
d_gene: TRBD2; abundance: .; j_gene: TRBJ2-5; v_gene: TRBV9; CDR3aa: CASSFSLAEQETQYF; CDR3nt: TGTGCCAGCAGCTTCTCGCTAGCGGAACAAGAGACCCAGTACTTC
d_gene: TRBD1; abundance: .; j_gene: TRBJ2-7; v_gene: TRBV18; CDR3aa: CASSPGTGKYEQYF; CDR3nt: TGTGCCAGCTCACCGGGGACAGGAAAGTACGAGCAGTACTTC
d_gene: .; abundance: .; j_gene: TRBJ2-1; v_gene: TRBV30; CDR3aa: CAWSVQRTIREEQFF; CDR3nt: TGTGCCTGGAGTGTACAGCGGACGATAAGAGAAGAGCAGTTCTTC
d_gene: TRBD1; abundance: .; j_gene: TRBJ2-5; v_gene: TRBV6-1; CDR3aa: CASSEARQGAGETQYF; CDR3nt: TGTGCCAGCAGTGAAGCGAGACAGGGGGCAGGAGAGACCCAGTACTTC
d_gene: TRBD1; abundance: .; j_gene: TRBJ2-5; v_gene: TRBV6-5; CDR3aa: CASSPWGQLKETQYF; CDR3nt: TGTGCCAGCAGTCCTTGGGGACAGTTAAAAGAGACCCAGTACTTC
d_gene: TRBD1; abundance: .; j_gene: TRBJ1-3; v_gene: TRBV5-1; CDR3aa: CASRVQGSGNTIYF; CDR3nt: TGCGCCAGCAGAGTACAGGGGTCTGGAAACACCATATATTTT
d_gene: TRBD2; abundance: .; j_gene: TRBJ2-7; v_gene: TRBV27; CDR3aa: CASGLAGVSYEQYF; CDR3nt: TGTGCCAGCGGACTAGCGGGGGTCTCCTACGAGCAGTACTTC
d_gene: TRBD2; abundance: few; j_gene: TRBJ2-7; v_gene: TRBV7-2; CDR3aa: CASASGGAMYEQYF; CDR3nt: TGTGCCAGCGCCTCCGGGGGGGCAATGTACGAGCAGTACTTC
d_gene: TRBD2; abundance: few; j_gene: TRBJ2-5; v_gene: TRBV29-1; CDR3aa: CSVGPTSGQGGETQYF; CDR3nt: TGCAGCGTTGGCCCAACTAGCGGCCAAGGGGGAGAGACCCAGTACTTC
d_gene: .; abundance: .; j_gene: TRBJ2-3; v_gene: TRBV6-1; CDR3aa: CASREGSGDTQYF; CDR3nt: TGTGCCAGCAGGGAAGGGTCGGGAGATACGCAGTATTTT
d_gene: .; abundance: .; j_gene: TRBJ1-1; v_gene: TRBV10-3; CDR3aa: CAIGGRDTEAFF; CDR3nt: TGTGCCATCGGAGGGAGGGACACTGAAGCTTTCTTT
d_gene: TRBD2; abundance: .; j_gene: TRBJ2-3; v_gene: TRBV7-9; CDR3aa: CASSWTGTRRTDTQYF; CDR3nt: TGTGCCAGCAGCTGGACCGGGACTAGGCGCACAGATACGCAGTATTTT
d_gene: .; abundance: .; j_gene: TRBJ1-2; v_gene: TRBV30; CDR3aa: CAWSAQGFGGYTF; CDR3nt: TGTGCCTGGAGTGCTCAGGGCTTCGGAGGCTACACCTTC
d_gene: .; abundance: .; j_gene: TRBJ2-3; v_gene: TRBV11-2; CDR3aa: CASSLPMDSTTDTQYF; CDR3nt: TGTGCCAGCAGCTTGCCCATGGACAGTACCACAGATACGCAGTATTTT
d_gene: .; abundance: .; j_gene: TRBJ2-3; v_gene: TRBV5-1; CDR3aa: CASSFSDTDTQYF; CDR3nt: TGCGCCAGCAGCTTCTCAGATACAGATACGCAGTATTTT
d_gene: TRBD2; abundance: .; j_gene: TRBJ2-7; v_gene: TRBV30; CDR3aa: CAFKLAGIYEQYF; CDR3nt: TGTGCCTTCAAACTAGCGGGGATCTACGAGCAGTACTTC
d_gene: TRBD2; abundance: .; j_gene: TRBJ2-7; v_gene: TRBV5-6; CDR3aa: CASSLGLAESYEQYF; CDR3nt: TGTGCCAGCAGCTTAGGACTAGCGGAAAGCTACGAGCAGTACTTC
d_gene: .; abundance: .; j_gene: TRBJ1-5; v_gene: TRBV5-6; CDR3aa: CASSLGHRNQPQHF; CDR3nt: TGTGCCAGCAGCTTGGGGCACCGCAATCAGCCCCAGCATTTT
d_gene: TRBD1; abundance: few; j_gene: TRBJ2-1; v_gene: TRBV7-9; CDR3aa: CASSQLDRGLLYEQFF; CDR3nt: TGTGCCAGCAGCCAGCTGGACAGGGGCTTACTCTATGAGCAGTTCTTC
d_gene: TRBD1; abundance: .; j_gene: TRBJ1-4; v_gene: TRBV7-2; CDR3aa: CASRSGGSGEKLFF; CDR3nt: TGTGCCAGCAGGTCAGGGGGCTCGGGTGAAAAACTGTTTTTT
d_gene: TRBD1; abundance: .; j_gene: TRBJ1-2; v_gene: TRBV18; CDR3aa: CASSPPGQGRDGYTF; CDR3nt: TGTGCCAGCTCACCACCGGGACAGGGGAGAGATGGCTACACCTTC
d_gene: .; abundance: .; j_gene: TRBJ1-5; v_gene: TRBV6-5; CDR3aa: CASSQGISNQPQHF; CDR3nt: TGTGCCAGCAGTCAGGGGATCAGCAATCAGCCCCAGCATTTT
d_gene: .; abundance: .; j_gene: TRBJ2-5; v_gene: TRBV28; CDR3aa: CASSIQGRGETQYF; CDR3nt: TGTGCCAGCTCGATTCAGGGTCGGGGGGAGACCCAGTACTTC
d_gene: .; abundance: many; j_gene: TRBJ2-7; v_gene: TRBV11-2; CDR3aa: CASSQGASSSYEQYF; CDR3nt: TGTGCCAGCAGCCAAGGGGCCTCAAGCTCCTACGAGCAGTACTTC
d_gene: TRBD1; abundance: few; j_gene: TRBJ1-2; v_gene: TRBV6-2/TRBV6-3; CDR3aa: CASSYSRGLVYGYTF; CDR3nt: TGTGCCAGCAGTTACTCGAGGGGGCTGGTCTATGGCTACACCTTC